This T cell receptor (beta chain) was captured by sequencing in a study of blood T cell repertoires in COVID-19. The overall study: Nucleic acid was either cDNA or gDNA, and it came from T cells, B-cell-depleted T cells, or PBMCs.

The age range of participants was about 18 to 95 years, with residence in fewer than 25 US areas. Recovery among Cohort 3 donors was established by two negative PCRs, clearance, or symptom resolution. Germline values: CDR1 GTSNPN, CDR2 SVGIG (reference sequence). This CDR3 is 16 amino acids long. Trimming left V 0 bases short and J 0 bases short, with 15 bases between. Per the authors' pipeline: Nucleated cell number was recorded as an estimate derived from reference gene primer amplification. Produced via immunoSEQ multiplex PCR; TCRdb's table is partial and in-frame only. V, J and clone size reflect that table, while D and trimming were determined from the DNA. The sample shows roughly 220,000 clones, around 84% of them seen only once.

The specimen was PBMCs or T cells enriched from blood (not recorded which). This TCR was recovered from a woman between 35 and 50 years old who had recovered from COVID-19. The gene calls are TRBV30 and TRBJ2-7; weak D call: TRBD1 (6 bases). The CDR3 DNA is TGTGCCTGGAGTGTACCGAGGACAGCCTACTCCTACGAGCAGTACTTC. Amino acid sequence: CAWSVPRTAYSYEQYF. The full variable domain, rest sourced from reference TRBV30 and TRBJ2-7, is SQTIHQWPATLVQPVGSPLSLECTVEGTSNPNLYWYRQAAGRGLQLLFYSVGIGQISSEVPQNLSASRPQDRQFILSSKKLLLSDSGFYLCAWSVPRTAYSYEQYFGPGTRLTVT.